The 25 T cell receptor beta chains below were found in one sample sequenced in a study of blood T cells in healthy people across ages (dated by TCRdb to about 2015). Receptor amplification or capture employed 5' RACE. Sequencing used an Illumina HiSeq 2500. A second roughly 6 to 12 cycle PCR used a sample-barcoded 5' primer and a J-beta primer mix. The public reads were quality trimmed at Q25 with fastp and then assembled into clones with MiXCR by TCRdb, keeping productive beta chains. Every distinct CDR3 protein forms one entry, paired with its most common genes and DNA. Present in this sample are 700,000 to 800,000 distinct CDR3 sequences, 35% to 45% of which were seen just once. Jointly, the top ten make up 20% to 25% of the sample. What was sequenced was blood. The receptors derive from a woman aged 60 to 75 in good health.

A few counts support this clonotype. This chain joins TRBV6-5 and TRBJ2-3; 8 bases map to TRBD2. Trimming removed 3 bases from V and 0 bases from J; junction bases left unmatched: 2. The length of the CDR3 is 15 residues. Germline values: CDR1 MNHEY, CDR2 SVGAGI. The CDR3 is CASSYASGSTDTQYF. The CDR3 DNA sequence: TGTGCCAGCAGTTATGCTAGCGGGAGCACAGATACGCAGTATTTT.

The CDR3 nucleotides are TGTGCCAGCAGACCGATAGTGGTTTCGGTAGATACGCAGTATTTT. Its protein product is CASRPIVVSVDTQYF. The gene calls are TRBV6-5 and TRBJ2-3; D is undetermined. Germline CDR1 and CDR2: MNHEY and SVGAGI. V lost 6 bases to trimming and J lost 5 bases, with 18 bases between them. There are 15 residues in the CDR3.

This chain uses TRBV27 with TRBJ1-2; D not certain. Germline V lookup: CDR1 MNHEY, CDR2 SMNVEV (reference sequence). The CDR3 consists of 16 residues. V dropped 2 bases and J dropped 7 bases, with 20 bases sitting between them. The CDR3 bases are TGTGCCAGCAGTTTAACCCAAAGACGACGGCTCTCTGGCTACACCTTC. It translates to CASSLTQRRRLSGYTF.

This chain joins TRBV29-1 and TRBJ2-2; 9 bases fit TRBD1. The CDR3 is 14 amino acids. V lost 6 bases and J lost 7; bases outside the gene matches: 9. CDR1 and CDR2 (germline): SQVTM, ANQGSEA. The DNA of the CDR3 is TGCAGCGTCCCCAGGACAGGGGACGTCGGGGAGCTGTTTTTT. This codes for CSVPRTGDVGELFF.

The rearrangement links TRBV27 to TRBJ1-2; D perhaps matches TRBD1 (6 bases). CDR3 length: 15 residues. Trimming stripped 5 bases from V and 5 bases from J, with 18 bases between. Germline loops: CDR1 MNHEY, CDR2 SMNVEV (reference sequence). CDR3 DNA: TGTGCCAGCAGTCCGGCCCTCAGGGGAGGATATGGCTACACCTTC. Translated: CASSPALRGGYGYTF.

On this clonotype itself: At one of its ends the junction is not consistent with the germline gene, which may arise from a read error. The chain carries TRBV4-2 and TRBJ2-1; the D gene is possibly TRBD2 (7 bases). Per germline, CDR1 LGHNA and CDR2 YNFKEQ. CDR3 length equals 15 residues. In DNA, the CDR3 is TGTGTCAGCAGCCTGGATTGGGGGGGGGCGAATGAGCAGTTCTTC. Protein product: CVSSLDWGGANEQFF.

This clonotype appeared a few times. This rearrangement joins TRBV7-2 to TRBJ1-2, with D possibly being TRBD1 (5 bases). V was clipped by 0 bases and J by 8 bases, with 10 bases between them. This CDR3 has 13 amino acids. The germline CDR1 and CDR2 sequences are SGHTA and FQGNSA. The CDR3 bases are TGTGCCAGCAGCTTAGCAGGGGCCCGGGGCTACACCTTC. Its translation is CASSLAGARGYTF.

On this clonotype itself: At one boundary the junction diverges from the germline segment, which might be a read error. The CDR3, as DNA: TGTGCCAGCAGCCCCGGGACAGGACCCTCCTACGGGCAGTACTTC. Translation: CASSPGTGPSYGQYF. The J gene is TRBJ2-7, the V gene TRBV14; 8 nucleotides line up with TRBD1. Germline-derived CDR1 and CDR2 are SGHDN and FVKESK. The CDR3 runs 15 residues. Using reference TRBV14 and TRBJ2-7 for the parts outside the CDR3, the full variable domain is EAGVTQFPSHSVIEKGQTVTLRCDPISGHDNLYWYRRVMGKEIKFLLHFVKESKQDESGMPNNRFLAERTGGTYSTLKVQPAELEDSGVYFCASSPGTGPSYGQYFGPGTRLTVT.

This clonotype has a single count. The chain links TRBV4-1 to TRBJ2-6; D unresolved. This CDR3 spans 19 amino acids. The germline CDR1 and CDR2 sequences are MGHRA and YSYEKL. Deletions cut 0 bases from V and 4 bases from J, with 19 bases between. The CDR3 DNA reads as TGCGCCAGCAGCCAAGATGAATCCCCCACAGTCAACGGGGCCAACGTCCTGACTTTC. Its translation: CASSQDESPTVNGANVLTF.

This clonotype has a count of ten or more. This chain links TRBV7-6 with TRBJ2-7, with TRBD2 matching over 7 bases. The germline CDR1 and CDR2 sequences are SGHVS and FNYEAQ. The CDR3 has 13 residues. After removal of 3 bases from V and 4 bases from J, the junction contained 3 bases not matched to a gene. CDR3 protein: CASSFGGEYEQYF. CDR3 bases: TGTGCCAGCAGCTTTGGGGGGGAGTACGAGCAGTACTTC.

On this clonotype itself: A much larger clone lies one base from this, so it may be a read error. The rearrangement uses TRBV6-2 or TRBV6-3 and TRBJ2-4, with 9 bases lining up with TRBD1. The better agreement between TRBJ2-7 and the DNA end casts doubt on the J call. CDR3 length: 14 residues. The germline CDR1 and CDR2 sequences are MNHEY and SVGEGT. The CDR3 sequence is CAGRSGQGLDEQYF. For the CDR3, the DNA is TGTGCCGGCAGATCGGGACAGGGTTTGGACGAGCAGTACTTC.

The sample holds one count of this clonotype. V is TRBV7-6 and J is TRBJ2-5, with 10 bases identical to TRBD2. Trimming took 3 bases from V and 0 from J; bases not matched to a gene: 7. CDR3 size: 17 residues. Germline V lookup: CDR1 SGHVS, CDR2 FNYEAQ. CDR3 bases: TGTGCCAGCAGCTTGTTTGTGACTAGCGGGTACCAAGAGACCCAGTACTTC. Protein: CASSLFVTSGYQETQYF.

This clonotype was seen more than once but under ten times. The chain has TRBV10-3 and TRBJ1-2, with 12 bases fitting TRBD1. From germline, CDR1 is ENHRY and CDR2 SYGVKD. Germline trimming cut 6 bases from V and 10 bases from J; bases unmatched to any gene: 6. The length of the CDR3 is 13 residues. The CDR3 nucleotides read TGTGCCATCAGAGGGACAGGGGGCGCAAACTACACCTTC. It is translated as CAIRGTGGANYTF.

The gene calls are TRBV29-1 and TRBJ1-2; TRBD1 matches 8 bases. The V gene end was trimmed by 6 bases and the J gene end by 0 bases; junction bases not matched to a gene: 9. The CDR3 spans 15 residues. From germline, CDR1 is SQVTM and CDR2 ANQGSEA. The chain's CDR3 is CSVETWTGPNYGYTF. The CDR3 DNA sequence: TGCAGCGTGGAGACTTGGACAGGGCCTAACTATGGCTACACCTTC. Full variable domain (rest looked up from reference TRBV29-1 and TRBJ1-2): SAVISQKPSRDICQRGTSLTIQCQVDSQVTMMFWYRQQPGQSLTLIATANQGSEATYESGFVIDKFPISRPNLTFSTLTVSNMSPEDSSIYLCSVETWTGPNYGYTFGSGTRLTVV.

Note on this clonotype: A much larger clone is a single base away; this may be a read error. This chain links TRBV10-3 with TRBJ2-1; D possibly corresponds to TRBD2 (5 bases). V lost 0 bases, J lost 10 bases, and 10 bases lay in between. The CDR3 has 13 residues. Germline V gene lookup returns CDR1 ENHRY and CDR2 SYGVKD. The CDR3 region has the DNA TGTGCCATCAGTGAGTCGCGGGCAGACGAGCAGTTCTTC. This encodes CAISESRADEQFF.

The chain combines TRBV10-3 with TRBJ2-6, with D uncertain. V was shortened by 5 bases and J by 4 bases, with 18 bases between the two germline ends. The CDR3 runs to 17 residues. Germline V gives CDR1 ENHRY, CDR2 SYGVKD. CDR3 coding DNA: TGTGCCATCAGTCGGATGAGTGGTGGGTTCGGGGCCAACGTCCTGACTTTC. Amino acids: CAISRMSGGFGANVLTF.

This rearrangement joins TRBV27 to TRBJ2-1, with no clear D. Germline V gene lookup returns CDR1 MNHEY and CDR2 SMNVEV (reference sequence). The V end lost 6 bases, the J end lost 0 bases, and 6 bases lay between the germline ends. The CDR3 length is 13 residues. Here the CDR3 reads CASRALSYNEQFF. The CDR3 nucleotides read TGTGCCAGCAGAGCGCTCTCCTACAATGAGCAGTTCTTC.

V gene TRBV29-1 combines with J gene TRBJ2-1; D is possibly TRBD2 (6 bases). The CDR3 runs 12 residues. Germline V lookup: CDR1 SQVTM, CDR2 ANQGSEA. Trimming cost V 7 bases and J 8 bases, with 15 bases left between them. The CDR3 nucleotides read TGCAGCGGATTAGCGGAATTGGATGAGCAGTTCTTC. It codes for CSGLAELDEQFF.

Only a few counts were recorded for this clonotype. The V and J genes are TRBV7-2 and TRBJ2-7, with 8 bases fitting TRBD1. V gave up 5 bases and J gave up 2 bases; unmatched junction bases: 5. Germline V lookup: CDR1 SGHTA, CDR2 FQGNSA. This CDR3 region has 14 residues. Here the CDR3 DNA reads TGTGCCAGCAGCCCGTGGACAGGGACCTACGAGCAGTACTTC. It codes for CASSPWTGTYEQYF.

The rearrangement uses TRBV5-1 and TRBJ2-5; TRBD2 matches 7 bases. Germline trimming cut 0 bases from V and 1 base from J; bases unmatched to any gene: 12. Germline-derived CDR1 and CDR2 are SGHRS and YFSETQ. The CDR3 sequence is 18 residues long. The CDR3 DNA sequence: TGCGCCAGCAGCTTGGGGGCCCAGCGGGGAGTTCTCCAAGAGACCCAGTACTTC. Amino acids: CASSLGAQRGVLQETQYF. Using reference TRBV5-1 and TRBJ2-5 for the parts outside the CDR3, the full variable domain is KAGVTQTPRYLIKTRGQQVTLSCSPISGHRSVSWYQQTPGQGLQFLFEYFSETQRNKGNFPGRFSGRQFSNSRSEMNVSTLELGDSALYLCASSLGAQRGVLQETQYFGPGTRLLVL.

Many counts were recorded for this clonotype. The gene calls are TRBV27 and TRBJ2-1, with TRBD1 matching 9 bases. Trimming at V came to 7 bases and at J to 8 bases, leaving 3 bases not matched to a gene. CDR3 length: 12 residues. Germline CDR1 MNHEY, CDR2 SMNVEV (reference sequence). CDR3 nucleotide sequence: TGTGCCAGCATCGGGACAGGGCATGAGCAGTTCTTC. Its protein is CASIGTGHEQFF.

The genes are TRBV21-1 and TRBJ1-5; TRBD1 is the table's D call and was not checked against the DNA. TRBV21-1 is an annotated pseudogene. CDR3 size: 15 residues. The CDR3 bases are TGTGCCAGCAGCAAATGGTCGGGGGGTTGGCAGCCCCAGCATTTT. This gives the protein CASSKWSGGWQPQHF.

V is TRBV12-3 or TRBV12-4 and J is TRBJ2-4; D not certain. Trimming pared 2 bases from V and 0 bases from J, leaving 2 bases between. The CDR3 has 13 amino acids. In nucleotides, the CDR3 is TGTGCCAGCAGTTTACTAGCCAAAAACATTCAGTACTTC. It yields the protein CASSLLAKNIQYF.

This clonotype occurred a few times. J is TRBJ1-2 and V is TRBV7-2, with D hard to call. V shed 2 bases and J shed 7 bases, with 8 bases lying between them. The CDR3 consists of 12 residues. In germline, CDR1 is SGHTA, CDR2 FQGNSA. CDR3 nucleotides: TGTGCCAGCAGCTTATATGGGTTTGGCTACACCTTC. Amino acids: CASSLYGFGYTF.

V is TRBV11-2 and J is TRBJ2-7; D unresolved. The CDR3 spans 15 residues. Per germline, CDR1 SGHAT and CDR2 FQNNGV. Trimming pared 5 bases from V and 4 bases from J, leaving 18 bases between. The CDR3 nucleotides are TGTGCCAGCAGCGGTTTTAGACCCTTTTCATACGAGCAGTACTTC. Its protein is CASSGFRPFSYEQYF.